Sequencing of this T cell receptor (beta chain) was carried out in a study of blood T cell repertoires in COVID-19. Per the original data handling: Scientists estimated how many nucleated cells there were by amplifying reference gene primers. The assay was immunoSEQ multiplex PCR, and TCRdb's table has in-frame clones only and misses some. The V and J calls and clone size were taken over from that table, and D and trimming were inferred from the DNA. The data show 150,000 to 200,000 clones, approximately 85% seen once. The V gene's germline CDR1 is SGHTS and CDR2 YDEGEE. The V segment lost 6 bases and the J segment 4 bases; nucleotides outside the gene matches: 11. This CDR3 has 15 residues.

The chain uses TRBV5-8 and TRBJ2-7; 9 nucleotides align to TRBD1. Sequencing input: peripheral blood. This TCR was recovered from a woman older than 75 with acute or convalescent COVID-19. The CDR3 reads CASIRAGTGHYEQYF. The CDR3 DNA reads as TGTGCCAGCATCCGCGCCGGGACAGGGCATTACGAGCAGTACTTC.